This T cell receptor (beta chain) emerged from a study of T cell clones after liver transplantation. The overall study: Post-transplant blood was tracked for graft-donor-reactive T cell clones identified in a pre-transplant mixed lymphocyte reaction. Draws occurred before transplant, before withdrawal, and after complete or failed withdrawal. Study-wide points: Graft donor-reactive T cells possibly entered the graft instead of undergoing deletion. In most of the 8 subjects, circulating graft-donor-reactive CD4 TCRbeta sequences fell significantly after transplant.

Trimming pared 5 bases from V and 6 bases from J, leaving 23 bases between. The CDR3 sequence is 17 residues long. Germline V gene sequence: CDR1 LNHNV, CDR2 YYDKDF (reference sequence). Turning to this clone: No antigen is known for it.

Profiling relied on immunoSEQ multiplex PCR, and the TCRdb table lists in-frame clones only, not all of them. The sample records roughly 120,000 clones, roughly nine tenths being singletons. The sequencing used CD4+ T cells from blood, collected 12 months after liver transplant. V gene TRBV15 combines with J gene TRBJ2-4; D may be TRBD1 (7 bases). This clonotype was obtained from a human patient who received a liver transplant. Some T cells may be provided by the graft donor. CDR3 sequence (DNA): TGTGCCACCAGCGGCCGCCCGAGTCAGGGGGGCGGAAACATTCAGTACTTC. Its protein product is CATSGRPSQGGGNIQYF.